Shown below are 23 T cell receptor beta chains from a single sample sequenced in a study of post-analysis software for immune sequencing data. Findings and caveats of the study: Four to six TRBV segments were more frequent in patients than controls; TRBV5-6, TRBV5-1 and TRBV20-1 belonged to this group.

TCR beta libraries were prepared from cDNA with unique molecular identifiers. TCRdb independently ran MiXCR on the PCR reads; one entry per CDR3 protein. Among hundreds of thousands of distinct CDR3 sequences listed, less than 35% were seen once. No antigen has been identified for these receptors. The sequenced sample consisted of blood. The receptors were gathered from a girl aged 10-17 years with multiple sclerosis.

This clonotype was observed a handful of times. This chain links TRBV20-1 with TRBJ2-5; D call uncertain. The J call may be wrong; the DNA end is better matched by TRBJ2-7. This CDR3 spans 15 amino acids. Germline V CDR1 and CDR2: DFQATT, SNEGSKA (reference sequence). The chain's CDR3 is CSARDSGGFSGEQYF. The CDR3 DNA reads TGCAGTGCTAGAGATTCGGGTGGGTTTTCCGGCGAGCAGTACTTC.

This clonotype was detected a few times. The gene calls are TRBV20-1 and TRBJ1-6; no definite D call. The germline V and J ends were trimmed by 0 bases and 7 bases, with 19 bases remaining between them. Germline lookup yields CDR1 DFQATT and CDR2 SNEGSKA (reference sequence). This CDR3 has 17 amino acids. The CDR3 here is CSARDRSTALRNSPLHF. In DNA, the CDR3 is TGCAGTGCTAGAGATCGTAGTACTGCACTGCGAAATTCACCCCTCCACTTT.

The sample holds a few counts of this clonotype. The chain links TRBV27 to TRBJ2-7, with TRBD1 matching 7 bases. The CDR3 covers 15 residues. Per germline, CDR1 MNHEY and CDR2 SMNVEV (reference sequence). The J segment lost 5 bases and the V segment lost 4 bases, leaving 11 bases of the junction unmatched. The CDR3, as DNA: TGTGCCAGCAGTTCTTTGGGCAGGGGGTACGACGAGCAGTACTTC. Protein product: CASSSLGRGYDEQYF.

This clonotype was detected only a few times. The CDR3 loop reads CASSNDRVSYEQYF. CDR3 in DNA: TGTGCCAGCAGTAACGACAGAGTCTCCTACGAGCAGTACTTC. This chain connects TRBV6-2 or TRBV6-3 to TRBJ2-7, with a possible D match to TRBD1 (5 bases). Germline V gene sequence: CDR1 MNHEY, CDR2 SVGEGT. Deletions cut 5 bases from V and 0 bases from J, with 11 bases between. The CDR3 consists of 14 residues.

This chain joins TRBV6-1 and TRBJ1-5, with D perhaps TRBD1 (5 bases). Germline lookup yields CDR1 MNHNS and CDR2 SASEGT. V lost 5 bases and J 1 base, leaving 12 bases between the germline ends. The CDR3 has 15 amino acids. In DNA form, the CDR3 reads TGTGCCAGCAGTACCAGGGTGGGGAGCAATCAGCCCCAGCATTTT. It codes for CASSTRVGSNQPQHF.

This clonotype has more than one count but fewer than ten. The gene calls are TRBV18 and TRBJ2-3; D possibly uses TRBD1 or TRBD2 (5 bases each). Germline CDR1 reads KGHSH; CDR2 reads LQKENI. CDR3 length: 14 amino acids. V lost 4 bases, J lost 5 bases, and 13 bases lay in between. CDR3 sequence (DNA): TGTGCCAGCTCACAGGGAGCCGACAGAGATACGCAGTATTTT. Translated, it gives CASSQGADRDTQYF.

The chain links TRBV6-5 to TRBJ1-1; D is possibly TRBD1 (6 bases). Germline V gene sequence: CDR1 MNHEY, CDR2 SVGAGI. The CDR3 has 13 residues. The V end lost 4 bases, the J end lost 5 bases, and 11 bases lay between the germline ends. This chain's CDR3 is CASSSGDGTEAFF. In nucleotides, the CDR3 is TGTGCCAGCAGTTCAGGGGACGGAACTGAAGCTTTCTTT.

This clonotype turned up a few times. The CDR3 nucleotides read TGCAGTGCTAGAGACCCCCCGGGTCTCGAGCAGTACTTC. This gives the protein CSARDPPGLEQYF. This chain connects TRBV20-1 to TRBJ2-7; D ambiguous. Germline values: CDR1 DFQATT, CDR2 SNEGSKA (reference sequence). The CDR3 consists of 13 residues. The V end lost 0 bases, the J end lost 6 bases, and 12 bases lay between the germline ends.

This clonotype came up a few times. The chain links TRBV10-3 to TRBJ1-5; 9 bases are a match to TRBD1. Germline CDR1 reads ENHRY; CDR2 reads SYGVKD. The V gene end was trimmed by 6 bases and the J gene end by 0 bases; junction bases not matched to a gene: 3. This CDR3 has 15 amino acids. CDR3 DNA: TGTGCCATCAGCGGGACAGGGATTAGCAATCAGCCCCAGCATTTT. Its protein is CAISGTGISNQPQHF.

The rearrangement uses TRBV5-6 and TRBJ2-5; the match to TRBD1 covers 8 bases. The J segment lost 5 bases and the V segment lost 3 bases, leaving 6 bases of the junction unmatched. Germline values: CDR1 SGHDT, CDR2 YYEEEE. The CDR3 is 14 amino acids. For the CDR3, the DNA is TGTGCCAGCAGCTCCGCGACAGGGGCCGAGACCCAGTACTTC. As protein: CASSSATGAETQYF.

For this clonotype: The conserved phenylalanine or tryptophan normally closing the CDR3 is absent here, so this likely arose from a read error. The genes are TRBV7-9 and TRBJ2-3; 8 bases map to TRBD2. Trimming at V came to 5 bases and at J to 8 bases, leaving 12 bases not matched to a gene. The CDR3 length is 15 residues. CDR1 and CDR2 from the germline V gene are SEHNR and FQNEAQ (reference sequence). CDR3 nucleotides: TGTGCCAGCAGCCTGAACCAAGGACTAGCTAGTACGCAGTATTGT. Its protein is CASSLNQGLASTQYC.

A note on this clonotype: Germline and junction disagree at one end, which may indicate a read error. The chain employs TRBV4-3 and TRBJ2-7; maybe TRBD2 (6 bases). The germline V gene has CDR1 LGHNA and CDR2 YSLEER. The CDR3 is 13 residues long. The CDR3 region is CVSSHEGGKKQYF. The CDR3 coding sequence is TGCGTCAGCAGCCACGAAGGAGGGAAGAAGCAGTACTTC.

V usage is TRBV5-1 and J usage is TRBJ1-5; D is uncertain. The CDR3 is 15 amino acids. Trimming pared 5 bases from V and 1 base from J, leaving 13 bases between. CDR1 is SGHRS, CDR2 YFSETQ, per germline. The CDR3 sequence is CASRATEGSNQPQHF. The CDR3 DNA reads as TGCGCCAGCAGGGCAACCGAAGGGAGCAATCAGCCCCAGCATTTT. The variable domain in full, completed from reference TRBV5-1 and TRBJ1-5, reads KAGVTQTPRYLIKTRGQQVTLSCSPISGHRSVSWYQQTPGQGLQFLFEYFSETQRNKGNFPGRFSGRQFSNSRSEMNVSTLELGDSALYLCASRATEGSNQPQHFGDGTRLSIL.

The chain is built from TRBV5-1 and TRBJ1-1, with TRBD1 identical over 10 bases. V gave up 4 bases and J gave up 6 bases; unmatched junction bases: 12. From germline, CDR1 is SGHRS and CDR2 YFSETQ. This CDR3 is 16 amino acids long. The CDR3: CASSPPTGGYFSEAFF. DNA of the CDR3: TGCGCCAGCAGCCCCCCGACAGGGGGCTATTTCTCTGAAGCTTTCTTT.

V and J are TRBV20-1 and TRBJ2-1; D may correspond to TRBD1 or TRBD2 (6 bases each). From germline, CDR1 is DFQATT and CDR2 SNEGSKA (reference sequence). Trimming took 6 bases from V and 7 from J, leaving 25 bases between them. The CDR3 extends over 16 amino acids. CDR3 sequence (DNA): TGCAGTGCCTCATCTGGTCCCCAAGGGGGGTGGAATGAGCAGTTCTTC. This gives the protein CSASSGPQGGWNEQFF.

The chain carries TRBV4-3 and TRBJ2-4, with a tentative D call TRBD2 (6 bases). The germline V gene has CDR1 LGHNA and CDR2 YSLEER. This CDR3 has 16 amino acids. Trimming took 0 bases from V and 13 from J, leaving 22 bases between them. In DNA, the CDR3 is TGCGCCAGCAGCCAAGATCAGGCGGGACGGACGAATGAGCAGTACTTC. Residues: CASSQDQAGRTNEQYF.

This clonotype was seen repeatedly, ten times or more. The chain couples TRBV2 to TRBJ2-5, with 7 bases fitting TRBD2. The CDR3 is 14 residues long. The trim removed 7 bases at V and 7 bases at J, leaving 12 bases unmatched. The germline CDR1 and CDR2 sequences are SNHLY and FYNNEI. CDR3 coding DNA: TGTGCCAGCACCAGAGCGACGGGCGGGGGGACCCAGTACTTC. Encoded protein: CASTRATGGGTQYF.

This chain joins TRBV6-1 and TRBJ2-1, with TRBD1 matching over 8 bases. The CDR3 covers 16 residues. The V gene's germline CDR1 is MNHNS and CDR2 SASEGT. V lost 5 bases to trimming and J lost 10 bases; unmatched junction nucleotides: 16. CDR3 bases: TGTGCCAGCAGTAAGGCCTCAGGGGGCGTCATTTCCGAGCAGTTCTTC. It encodes CASSKASGGVISEQFF.

In its sample, this clonotype was seen once. V is TRBV29-1 and J is TRBJ1-2, with 7 bases matching TRBD1. In germline, CDR1 is SQVTM, CDR2 ANQGSEA. CDR3 length: 12 residues. After removal of 6 bases from V and 3 bases from J, the junction contained 4 bases not matched to a gene. The CDR3 bases are TGCAGCGTACGCCAGGGGGACTATGGCTACACCTTC. Encoded protein: CSVRQGDYGYTF.

This clonotype turned up a few times. V is TRBV7-9 and J is TRBJ1-2; no firm D call. Trimming stripped 3 bases from V and 4 bases from J, with 6 bases between. This CDR3 spans 12 amino acids. The germline V gene has CDR1 SEHNR and CDR2 FQNEAQ (reference sequence). The CDR3 nucleotides are TGTGCCAGCAGCTTTGGATTCTATGGCTACACCTTC. It encodes CASSFGFYGYTF.

This clonotype was detected only a few times. The rearrangement links TRBV24-1 to TRBJ2-5; TRBD1 agrees at 7 bases. V shed 4 bases and J 4 bases; nucleotides not matched to a gene: 11. CDR3 length equals 16 residues. CDR1 and CDR2 (germline): KGHDR, SFDVKD. The CDR3 loop reads CATSDNRDRERETQYF. The DNA of the CDR3 is TGTGCCACCAGTGACAACCGAGACAGGGAGCGAGAGACCCAGTACTTC.

This rearrangement joins TRBV18 to TRBJ1-3; D is unclear. V was cut by 2 bases and J by 7 bases, with 24 bases left in between. This CDR3 spans 18 amino acids. The germline gives CDR1 KGHSH, CDR2 LQKENI. The CDR3, as DNA: TGTGCCAGCTCACCAACTACGACTTTAATAACCGCCGGGAACACCATATATTTT. As protein: CASSPTTTLITAGNTIYF.

As for this clonotype: The conserved final phenylalanine or tryptophan is absent from the CDR3, which likely points to a read error. V is TRBV20-1 and J is TRBJ2-5; D remains unclear. The V and J ends lost 7 bases and 1 base respectively, with 4 bases between them. The CDR3 is 10 amino acids. The V gene's germline CDR1 is DFQATT and CDR2 SNEGSKA (reference sequence). CDR3 coding DNA: TGCAGTGGACTCCAAGAGACCCAGTACGTC. Its protein product is CSGLQETQYV.